The source of this T cell receptor beta chain is a study of post-analysis software for immune sequencing data. In the study overall: Secondary progressive, relapsing-remitting and progressive-relapsing multiple sclerosis were among the included disease courses. Findings of the study overall: When compared against controls, multiple sclerosis patients showed significantly lower normalized Chao1 diversity. Controls had lower frequencies than patients of about 5 TRBV segments, which included TRBV5-6, TRBV5-1 and TRBV20-1. Pronounced co-clustering by F measure was evident among identically batched samples.

The CDR3 has 15 amino acids. Looked up from germline, CDR1 is SGHVS and CDR2 is FQNEAQ. Germline trimming cut 3 bases from V and 2 bases from J; bases unmatched to any gene: 3. Of note for this clonotype: What it binds is unknown.

Unique molecular identifiers were built into the TCR beta cDNA libraries. TCRdb called the PCR reads again in MiXCR, with one record for every CDR3 protein. Here the sample spans about 380,000 distinct CDR3 sequences, around 33% being singletons. This receptor was taken from a girl under 18 with multiple sclerosis. Source material: blood. V and J are TRBV7-8 and TRBJ2-7; 11 bases are a match to TRBD1. CDR3 in amino acids: CASSFPGQGAYEQYF. In nucleotides, the CDR3 is TGTGCCAGCAGCTTCCCGGGACAGGGGGCCTACGAGCAGTACTTC.